Listed below are T cell receptor beta chains from one sample, sequenced in a study of PD-L1 blockade in urothelial cancer. The method was immunoSEQ multiplex PCR; TCRdb's version includes in-frame clones alone and lacks a portion of them. The data contain 43,000 or so clones, about 84% of them singletons. Sequenced material: PBMCs, taken around atezolizumab (anti-PD-L1) treatment. All receptors derive from a man aged 55 to 70 with urothelial cancer. CDR3s include the opening cysteine and the closing phenylalanine or tryptophan. A D gene is named only where the DNA matches it firmly. The size field is filled for only some rows; it gives once, few, many or a size class.

size | D | J | V | DNA | CDR3
. | TRBD1 | TRBJ2-3 | TRBV5-1 | TGCGCCAGCAGCCTTGCCGGGACAGCTAGCACAGATACGCAGTATTTT | CASSLAGTASTDTQYF
. | . | TRBJ2-3 | TRBV7-9 | TGTGCCAGCAGCTTAGCGCGGAAGAGGGAGCCAAGCACAGATACGCAGTATTTT | CASSLARKREPSTDTQYF
once | . | TRBJ1-5 | TRBV6-1 | TGTGCCAGCAGTGAAGCCCAGGGGACGGGGCAGCCCCAGCATTTT | CASSEAQGTGQPQHF
. | . | TRBJ1-3 | TRBV28 | TGTGCCAGCAGTTTTGCGTCGCGGCCAGGAAACACCATATATTTT | CASSFASRPGNTIYF
few | TRBD1 | TRBJ2-7 | TRBV27 | TGTGCCAGCAGGAACCGGGACAGGGGATTTCACGAGCAGTACTTC | CASRNRDRGFHEQYF
. | . | TRBJ2-1 | TRBV7-9 | TGTGCCAGCAGCGCAAGACTAGAAAATGAGCAGTTCTTC | CASSARLENEQFF
. | TRBD2 | TRBJ2-7 | TRBV19 | TGTGCCAGTAGCCTTTTGGGACTAGCGGGTATCAACGAGCAGTACTTC | CASSLLGLAGINEQYF
once | TRBD1 | TRBJ1-1 | TRBV29-1 | TGCAGCGGGGGGACAGGGGGCAGGACTGAAGCTTTCTTT | CSGGTGGRTEAFF
. | TRBD2 | TRBJ2-1 | TRBV6-4 | TGTGCCAGCAGTGACTCGACTAGCGGGAGCAATGAGCAGTTCTTC | CASSDSTSGSNEQFF
. | . | TRBJ1-4 | TRBV11-2 | TGTGCCAGCAGCTCGGGTAGACAGTTTAATGAAAAACTGTTTTTT | CASSSGRQFNEKLFF
few | TRBD1 | TRBJ1-1 | TRBV19 | TGTGCCAGTAGTAGTCCAGGGACAGGAACTTCCCGATCTAAAGCTTTCTTT | CASSSPGTGTSRSKAFF
few | TRBD1 | TRBJ1-6 | TRBV7-2 | TGTGCCAGCAGCGGACAGGGCTTGGGAAATTCACCCCTCCACTTT | CASSGQGLGNSPLHF
. | . | TRBJ1-3 | TRBV28 | TGTGCCAGCAGACCCATTGACAGGAGCTCTGGAAACACCATATATTTT | CASRPIDRSSGNTIYF
. | . | TRBJ1-5 | TRBV6-1 | TGTGCCAGCAGATTACAGGGTTCAAGCAATCAGCCCCAGCATTTT | CASRLQGSSNQPQHF
. | TRBD2 | TRBJ2-7 | TRBV7-8 | TGTGCCAGCAGCTCGGGACTAGCGGTTGCCGAGCAGTACTTC | CASSSGLAVAEQYF
once | TRBD2 | TRBJ2-4 | TRBV2 | TGTGCCAGCAGTGAAGCGCGACTAGCGGGGGGGCCGAGGAACATTCAGTACTTC | CASSEARLAGGPRNIQYF
. | . | TRBJ1-3 | TRBV5-6 | TGTGCCAGCAGCTTGGTCGGGTTATCTGGAAACACCATATATTTT | CASSLVGLSGNTIYF
. | . | TRBJ1-2 | TRBV28 | TGTGCCAGCAGTCCCTCTTCGGTGAACTATGGCTACACCTTC | CASSPSSVNYGYTF
. | . | TRBJ1-4 | TRBV5-5 | TGTGCCAGCAGCTTGGCTAGGAATGAAAAACTGTTTTTT | CASSLARNEKLFF
few | . | TRBJ2-5 | TRBV11-2 | TGTGCCAGCAGCTTAGAAATGTCGGGGAGGCAAGAGACCCAGTACTTC | CASSLEMSGRQETQYF
. | TRBD1 | TRBJ1-2 | TRBV28 | TGTGCCAGCAGTTTTCAAGGGACAGGGGGTAACTATGGCTACACCTTC | CASSFQGTGGNYGYTF
once | TRBD2 | TRBJ2-1 | TRBV28 | TGTGCCAGCAACCTACTAGCGGGAGGGGATGAGCAGTTCTTC | CASNLLAGGDEQFF
. | . | TRBJ2-7 | TRBV15 | TGTGCCACCAGCAGAGATAGGGGATATAGCGAGCAGTACTTC | CATSRDRGYSEQYF
. | TRBD2 | TRBJ2-3 | TRBV19 | TGTGCCAGTAGTGCAGCTAGCGGGGGGGTCGATACGCAGTATTTT | CASSAASGGVDTQYF
few | . | TRBJ2-1 | TRBV4-1 | TGCGCCAGCAGCCAAGAGGGGGCAGGCACCAATGAGCAGTTCTTC | CASSQEGAGTNEQFF
once | TRBD1 | TRBJ1-5 | TRBV19 | TGTGCCAGTAGTGAAGGGGGCGCACTGAGCAATCAGCCCCAGCATTTT | CASSEGGALSNQPQHF
few | . | TRBJ1-2 | TRBV5-6 | TGTGCCAGCAGCTCCGGGACAAACTATGGCTACACCTTC | CASSSGTNYGYTF
. | . | TRBJ2-2 | TRBV27 | TGTGCCAGCAGGATAACAGGGAGGGACGGGGAGCTGTTTTTT | CASRITGRDGELFF
once | . | TRBJ1-1 | TRBV10-3 | TGTGCCATCAGTGATTGGACATCTGAGAACACTGAAGCTTTCTTT | CAISDWTSENTEAFF
. | TRBD1 | TRBJ2-7 | TRBV2 | TGTGCCAGCGGGGGACAGGGTGCCTACGAGCAGTACTTC | CASGGQGAYEQYF
. | . | TRBJ2-1 | TRBV5-6 | TGTGCCAGCAGGCGTCCGGGTGAGCAGTTCTTC | CASRRPGEQFF
once | TRBD2 | TRBJ2-7 | TRBV7-2 | TGTGCCAGCAGCCAGTTAGCGGGGGGGCCCTACGAGCAGTACTTC | CASSQLAGGPYEQYF
. | TRBD1 | TRBJ2-2 | TRBV6-6 | TGTGCCAGCAGGGCCAGACAGGGAACCACCGGGGAGCTGTTTTTT | CASRARQGTTGELFF
. | . | TRBJ2-5 | TRBV29-1 | TGCAGCGTTGAAGAGGTGGGAGAGGAGACCCAGTACTTC | CSVEEVGEETQYF
. | . | TRBJ2-7 | TRBV29-1 | TGCAGCGCCAGGGACATGGGAGACGAGCAGTACTTC | CSARDMGDEQYF
. | . | TRBJ2-5 | TRBV21-1 | TGTGCCAGCAGCAAAGTGACTAAAGTATCGGAGACCCAGTACTTC | CASSKVTKVSETQYF
. | TRBD1 | TRBJ1-2 | TRBV19 | TGTGCCGTTCGCCAGGGGGCTAACTATGGCTACACCTTC | CAVRQGANYGYTF
. | . | TRBJ2-4 | TRBV11-2 | TGTGCCAGCAGCTTACAGGGTGGGGCCAAAAACATTCAGTACTTC | CASSLQGGAKNIQYF
. | . | TRBJ1-4 | TRBV5-5 | TGTGCCAGCAGCTACAAGGGAGGCTTTGGGGAAAAACTGTTTTTT | CASSYKGGFGEKLFF
once | . | TRBJ2-3 | TRBV30 | TGTGCCTCTCAACGACTAGGTGGTGTAGATACGCAGTATTTT | CASQRLGGVDTQYF
few | . | TRBJ1-6 | TRBV2 | TGTGCCAGCAGTGAAATCCCCTGGCCACCTCTGGGGCATTCACCCCTCCACTTT | CASSEIPWPPLGHSPLHF
. | . | TRBJ1-6 | TRBV11-2 | TGTGCCAGCAGCTTGTACAGGGTTAATTCACCCCTCCACTTT | CASSLYRVNSPLHF
. | TRBD2 | TRBJ2-7 | TRBV2 | TGTGCCAGCAGTGGGGACTATTCCTACGAGCAGTACTTC | CASSGDYSYEQYF
. | . | TRBJ1-1 | TRBV7-2 | TGTGCCAGCAGCCTGACTGCGAACACTGAAGCTTTCTTT | CASSLTANTEAFF
. | . | TRBJ2-7 | TRBV2 | TGTGCCAGCAGTGACAGAAACGAGCAGTACTTC | CASSDRNEQYF
. | TRBD1 | TRBJ2-5 | TRBV5-1 | TGCGCCAGCAGCTTGCAGGGGGTGAATTGGGAGACCCAGTACTTC | CASSLQGVNWETQYF
. | TRBD2 | TRBJ2-7 | TRBV6-5 | TGTGCCAGCAGACTTGGGAGGGCCAATATGCACGAGCAGTACTTC | CASRLGRANMHEQYF